The entry that follows covers one T cell receptor (beta chain) sequence. What antigen it recognizes has not been identified. No base quality information exists; no much larger clone differs at one position. The sample comes from a study of lymphopenia after photon versus proton radiotherapy (dated by TCRdb to the late 2010s). For the wider study: In patients with gastrointestinal tumors who developed high-grade lymphopenia, the study compared the immunological effects of photon radiation therapy with those of proton radiation therapy. A cohort of around 21 patients with gastrointestinal tumors who received either photon or proton therapy and subsequently developed lymphopenia was included. The study was designed to characterize how the impact on the immune system differs between the two radiation modalities. Here is what the overall study found, with its caveats: Once the lymphocyte count had reached its nadir, the repertoires of photon-treated patients showed oligoclonal expansion, particularly of CD8+ Temra cells, and this expansion drove the decline in diversity. Across the cohort, among patients who died, a greater drop in TCR diversity after the nadir was inversely correlated with overall survival time. During treatment, patients who received photon therapy lost naive T cells and TCR diversity and gained effector/memory populations, whereas patients who received proton therapy remained relatively stable. The survival association was assessed only in patients who died, and better survival with proton therapy was presented by the authors as a possibility rather than a demonstrated result.

Relative to germline, V is missing 3 bases and J is missing 7 bases, with 4 bases of the junction outside any gene match. Reading from cysteine to phenylalanine, the CDR3 counts 16 amino acids. Only CDR3 DNA remains: 48 bases, in frame from the first base. From a lookup of the germline V gene, CDR1 and CDR2 are KGHSH and LQKENI. Library preparation used the immunoSEQ multiplex PCR assay. T cell repertoires were profiled with deep sequencing of rearranged TCR beta loci together with multiparametric flow cytometry. The clones in this table, taken by TCRdb from immuneACCESS, are in-frame only. Not every clone is retained; where verified, under half of the shortfall comes from an unresolved V gene, and the cause of the rest is unknown. The sample data list about 25,000 clones, and about nine tenths of these were observed just once. Roughly a fifth of the sample goes to the ten largest clones.

The material was peripheral blood, obtained from a patient treated with photon-based radiotherapy. The sequence joins TRBV18 to TRBJ2-1, with 15 bases in between that match TRBD2. This TCR was sampled from a man between 45 and 60 years old with gastric cancer. The nucleotides are TGTGCCAGCTCACCCCAGGGACTAGCGGGGGGAAATGAGCAGTTCTTC. This encodes CASSPQGLAGGNEQFF.